A single sample gave rise to the 20 T cell receptor beta chains below, sequenced in a study of T cell repertoires in cytomegalovirus infection. TCRdb re-called the reads with MiXCR, one entry per CDR3 protein. The table records approximately 750,000 distinct CDR3 sequences, 35% of them present only once. Sample: PBMCs. The receptors were sampled from a human donor in good health (CMV status not recorded). Some clones in this sample may be carry-over from other donors' samples.

V and J are TRBV3-1 and TRBJ2-1, with TRBD2 matching over 13 bases. The trim removed 5 bases at V and 2 bases at J, leaving 12 bases unmatched. The germline gives CDR1 LGHDT, CDR2 YNNKEL (reference sequence). CDR3 length: 19 amino acids. The DNA of the CDR3 is TGTGCCAGCAGCTCCCCCGGACTAGCGGGGGACCGTACCTACAATGAGCAGTTCTTC. This encodes CASSSPGLAGDRTYNEQFF.

The chain employs TRBV20-1 and TRBJ1-5; TRBD1 agrees at 10 bases. CDR1 and CDR2 (germline): DFQATT, SNEGSKA (reference sequence). V was clipped by 5 bases and J by 6 bases; unmatched bases: 4. This CDR3 has 13 residues. The CDR3 nucleotides read TGCAGTGCTTCCGACAGGGGGCTTCAGCCCCAGCATTTT. This encodes CSASDRGLQPQHF.

This chain connects TRBV28 to TRBJ1-5; TRBD1 agrees at 11 bases. The germline gives CDR1 MDHEN, CDR2 SYDVKM. V trimming: 4 bases; J trimming: 1 base; junction bases outside the gene matches: 12. The CDR3 totals 19 residues. CDR3 protein: CASSSPGDRGFGSNQPQHF. The DNA for the CDR3 is TGTGCCAGCAGTTCCCCGGGGGACAGGGGGTTTGGAAGCAATCAGCCCCAGCATTTT.

The rearrangement uses TRBV6-5 and TRBJ2-7; D may be TRBD2 (7 bases). Trimming cost V 6 bases and J 5 bases, with 20 bases left between them. The germline gives CDR1 MNHEY, CDR2 SVGAGI. The CDR3 spans 15 residues. The CDR3 loop is CASSPGRQGRDEQYF. The CDR3 DNA follows: TGTGCCAGCAGCCCAGGAAGGCAGGGGAGGGACGAGCAGTACTTC.

This clonotype was seen once. V gene TRBV5-6 combines with J gene TRBJ1-1; no definite D call. CDR3 size: 16 residues. V shed 4 bases and J shed 0 bases, with 16 bases lying between them. Germline V lookup: CDR1 SGHDT, CDR2 YYEEEE. The CDR3 is CASSLKTRSLNTEAFF. The CDR3 DNA sequence: TGTGCCAGCAGCCTTAAGACGAGATCCTTGAACACTGAAGCTTTCTTT. The whole variable domain, filled in from reference TRBV5-6 and TRBJ1-1, reads DAGVTQSPTHLIKTRGQQVTLRCSPKSGHDTVSWYQQALGQGPQFIFQYYEEEERQRGNFPDRFSGHQFPNYSSELNVNALLLGDSALYLCASSLKTRSLNTEAFFGQGTRLTVV.

The V and J genes are TRBV9 and TRBJ2-1; 9 bases fit TRBD1. V lost 4 bases, J lost 5 bases, and 7 bases stayed unmatched. The CDR3 is 15 amino acids. Germline CDR1 is SGDLS and CDR2 is YYNGEE. Written as DNA, the CDR3 is TGTGCCAGCAGCCCGTGGGGGACAGGGCACAATGAGCAGTTCTTC. Residues: CASSPWGTGHNEQFF. Looking up the rest from reference TRBV9 and TRBJ2-1 gives the full variable domain: DSGVTQTPKHLITATGQRVTLRCSPRSGDLSVYWYQQSLDQGLQFLIQYYNGEERAKGNILERFSAQQFPDLHSELNLSSLELGDSALYFCASSPWGTGHNEQFFGPGTRLTVL.

The chain links TRBV19 to TRBJ2-1; 11 bases map to TRBD2. CDR1 LNHDA and CDR2 SQIVND come from the germline V gene (reference sequence). Trimming cost V 7 bases and J 2 bases; bases outside gene matches: 4. This CDR3 is built from 15 residues. The CDR3 DNA sequence: TGTGCCAGTACCCTGACTAGCGGGACCTACAATGAGCAGTTCTTC. Residues: CASTLTSGTYNEQFF. The full variable domain, rest sourced from reference TRBV19 and TRBJ2-1, is DGGITQSPKYLFRKEGQNVTLSCEQNLNHDAMYWYRQDPGQGLRLIYYSQIVNDFQKGDIAEGYSVSREKKESFPLTVTSAQKNPTAFYLCASTLTSGTYNEQFFGPGTRLTVL.

This clonotype was found many times. The chain uses TRBV6-2 or TRBV6-3 and TRBJ1-2; D ambiguous. V gave up 8 bases and J gave up 4 bases, with 14 bases separating them. CDR3 length: 13 amino acids. Germline CDR1 reads MNHEY; CDR2 reads SVGEGT. CDR3 nucleotide sequence: TGTGCCAGCTCTCGCATGGACTTCTATGGCTACACCTTC. This codes for CASSRMDFYGYTF.

Comments on this clonotype: The CDR3 ends on some other residue instead of the conserved phenylalanine or tryptophan, so this is likely a read error. The chain couples TRBV19 to TRBJ1-1, with unresolved D. This CDR3 has 12 amino acids. Germline-derived CDR1 and CDR2 are LNHDA and SQIVND (reference sequence). The V and J ends lost 4 bases and 1 base respectively, with 4 bases between them. CDR3 sequence reads: CASSRWNTEAFV. The CDR3 DNA sequence: TGTGCCAGTAGTAGGTGGAACACTGAAGCTTTCGTT.

V gene TRBV28 combines with J gene TRBJ2-1, with D possibly called TRBD1 or TRBD2 (5 bases each). Trimming took 6 bases from V and 0 from J, leaving 12 bases between them. The CDR3 extends over 15 amino acids. Germline CDR1 MDHEN, CDR2 SYDVKM. CDR3 nucleotide sequence: TGTGCCAGCAGGCAGGGACGGAGCTCCTACAATGAGCAGTTCTTC. Amino acids: CASRQGRSSYNEQFF.

The CDR3 loop reads CASSSIDRAYEQYF. CDR3 DNA sequence: TGTGCCAGCAGCTCCATCGACAGAGCCTACGAGCAGTACTTC. This chain joins TRBV7-3 and TRBJ2-7, with a possible D match to TRBD1 (5 bases). The CDR3 contains 14 residues. CDR1 and CDR2 from the germline V gene are SGHTA and FQGTGA. Trimming took 4 bases from V and 2 from J, leaving 12 bases between them.

This clonotype was counted only a few times. The rearrangement links TRBV5-1 to TRBJ2-7; TRBD1 matches at 7 bases. V gave up 3 bases and J gave up 0 bases; unmatched junction bases: 9. This CDR3 region has 16 residues. Looked up from germline, CDR1 is SGHRS and CDR2 is YFSETQ. The CDR3 loop reads CASSSSGAGGSYEQYF. CDR3 in DNA: TGCGCCAGCAGCTCTAGTGGCGCAGGGGGCTCCTACGAGCAGTACTTC.

The CDR3 spells CASSFRRGQLEETQYF. Here the CDR3 DNA reads TGTGCCAGCAGCTTCAGGAGGGGGCAGCTCGAAGAGACCCAGTACTTC. V is TRBV7-9 and J is TRBJ2-5; a weak D match, TRBD1 (7 bases). V was pared by 3 bases and J by 3 bases, with 17 bases between. This CDR3 is 16 amino acids long. In germline, CDR1 is SEHNR, CDR2 FQNEAQ (reference sequence).

This clonotype turned up a few times. The DNA of the CDR3 is TGTGCCAGCAGCAAGGACAGGGGGCATGATGGCTACACCTTC. This codes for CASSKDRGHDGYTF. The chain joins TRBV7-2 to TRBJ1-2; TRBD1 matches at 11 bases. The CDR3 contains 14 residues. The J segment lost 6 bases and the V segment lost 5 bases, leaving 5 bases of the junction unmatched. CDR1 is SGHTA and CDR2 is FQGNSA in the germline V gene.

This clonotype was counted many times. This chain joins TRBV12-3 or TRBV12-4 and TRBJ2-4; D unresolved. CDR3 size: 14 residues. V was shortened by 8 bases and J by 6 bases, with 17 bases between the two germline ends. The CDR3 DNA follows: TGTGCCAGCGGTTCATCCTCCGGGCTAAACATTCAGTACTTC. It encodes CASGSSSGLNIQYF.

The chain combines TRBV6-1 with TRBJ2-7; D not certain. The CDR3 loop spans 15 amino acids. V was clipped by 4 bases and J by 0 bases, with 13 bases between them. Germline CDR1 reads MNHNS; CDR2 reads SASEGT. The CDR3 sequence is CASSVGSGRSYEQYF. CDR3 DNA: TGTGCCAGCAGTGTTGGGTCAGGCCGCTCCTACGAGCAGTACTTC.

The J gene is TRBJ1-6, the V gene TRBV18, with D tentatively TRBD1 (6 bases). The length of the CDR3 is 15 residues. CDR1 KGHSH and CDR2 LQKENI come from the germline V gene. The V gene lost 5 bases and the J gene lost 10 bases, with 18 bases spanning the gap. For the CDR3, the DNA is TGTGCCAGCTCAGGGAGACAGGAGCGGTCCTCACCCCTCCACTTT. This codes for CASSGRQERSSPLHF.

This clonotype showed up just a few times. V and J are TRBV4-1 and TRBJ2-7; D perhaps matches TRBD2 (5 bases). The germline CDR1 and CDR2 sequences are MGHRA and YSYEKL. There are 15 residues in the CDR3. V lost 0 bases and J 2 bases, leaving 11 bases between the germline ends. CDR3 DNA: TGCGCCAGCAGCCAAGAACCACAGCGGACCTACGAGCAGTACTTC. It codes for CASSQEPQRTYEQYF.

J is TRBJ1-3 and V is TRBV5-6; TRBD1 matches at 7 bases. This CDR3 is built from 17 residues. The V gene's germline CDR1 is SGHDT and CDR2 YYEEEE. After removal of 1 base from V and 0 bases from J, the junction contained 7 bases not matched to a gene. The CDR3 DNA reads TGTGCCAGCAGCTTGAAGGGGGACAGCCGCTCTGGAAACACCATATATTTT. Translation: CASSLKGDSRSGNTIYF.

In its sample, this clonotype was seen a few times. The chain couples TRBV7-8 to TRBJ2-3; D uncertain. Per the germline V gene, CDR1 is SGHVS and CDR2 is FQNEAQ. V shed 3 bases and J shed 6 bases, with 13 bases lying between them. The CDR3 covers 14 residues. CDR3 amino acids: CASSLTSPGDTQYF. In DNA form, the CDR3 reads TGTGCCAGCAGCTTGACGTCGCCAGGCGATACGCAGTATTTT.